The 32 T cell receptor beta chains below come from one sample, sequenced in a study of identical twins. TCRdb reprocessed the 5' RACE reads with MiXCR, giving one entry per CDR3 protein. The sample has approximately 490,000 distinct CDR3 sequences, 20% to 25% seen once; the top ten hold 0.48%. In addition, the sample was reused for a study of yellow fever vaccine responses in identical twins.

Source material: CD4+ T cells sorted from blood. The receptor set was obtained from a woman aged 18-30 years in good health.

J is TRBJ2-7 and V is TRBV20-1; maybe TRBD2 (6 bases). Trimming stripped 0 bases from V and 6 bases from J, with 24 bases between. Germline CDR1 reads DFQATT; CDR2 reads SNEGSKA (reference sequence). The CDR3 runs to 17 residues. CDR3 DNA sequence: TGCAGTGCTAGAGATCCTACTGCGAGCGGGTGGTTTGGCGAGCAGTACTTC. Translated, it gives CSARDPTASGWFGEQYF.

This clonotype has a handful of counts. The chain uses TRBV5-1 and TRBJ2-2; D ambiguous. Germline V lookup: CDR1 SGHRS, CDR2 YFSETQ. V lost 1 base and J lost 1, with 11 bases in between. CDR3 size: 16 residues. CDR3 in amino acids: CASSLFSQLNTGELFF. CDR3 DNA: TGCGCCAGCAGCTTGTTTTCACAATTGAACACCGGGGAGCTGTTTTTT.

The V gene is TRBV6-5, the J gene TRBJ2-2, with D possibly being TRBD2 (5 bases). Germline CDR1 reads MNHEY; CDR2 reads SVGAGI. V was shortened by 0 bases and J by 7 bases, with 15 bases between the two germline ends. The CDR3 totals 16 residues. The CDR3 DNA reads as TGTGCCAGCAGTTACTCGAGTAGGACTGTGGGCGGGGAGCTGTTTTTT. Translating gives CASSYSSRTVGGELFF.

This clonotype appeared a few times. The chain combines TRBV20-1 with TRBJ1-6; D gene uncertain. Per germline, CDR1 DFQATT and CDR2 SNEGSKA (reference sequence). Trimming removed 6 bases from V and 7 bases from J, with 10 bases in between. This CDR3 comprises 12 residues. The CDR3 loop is CSAPFGNSPLHF. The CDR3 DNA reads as TGCAGTGCCCCATTTGGGAATTCACCCCTCCACTTT.

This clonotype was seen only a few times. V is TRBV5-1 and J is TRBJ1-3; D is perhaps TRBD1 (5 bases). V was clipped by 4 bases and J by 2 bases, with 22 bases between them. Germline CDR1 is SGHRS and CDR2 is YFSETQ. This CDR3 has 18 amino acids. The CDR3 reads CASSRTLIDRATGNTIYF. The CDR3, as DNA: TGCGCCAGCAGCCGAACTTTAATTGACAGAGCTACTGGAAACACCATATATTTT.

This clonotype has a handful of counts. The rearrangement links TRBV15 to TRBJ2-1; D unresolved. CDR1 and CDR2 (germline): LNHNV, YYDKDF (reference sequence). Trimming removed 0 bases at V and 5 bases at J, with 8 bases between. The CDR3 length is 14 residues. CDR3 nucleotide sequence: TGTGCCACCAGCAGAGATCTGAATGACAATGAGCAGTTCTTC. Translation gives CATSRDLNDNEQFF.

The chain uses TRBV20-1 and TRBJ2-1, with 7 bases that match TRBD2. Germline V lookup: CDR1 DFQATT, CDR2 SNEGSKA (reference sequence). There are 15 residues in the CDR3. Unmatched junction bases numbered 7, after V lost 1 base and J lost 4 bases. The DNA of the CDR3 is TGCAGTGCTAGAGGGGTCGGGAGGACGTACAATGAGCAGTTCTTC. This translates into CSARGVGRTYNEQFF.

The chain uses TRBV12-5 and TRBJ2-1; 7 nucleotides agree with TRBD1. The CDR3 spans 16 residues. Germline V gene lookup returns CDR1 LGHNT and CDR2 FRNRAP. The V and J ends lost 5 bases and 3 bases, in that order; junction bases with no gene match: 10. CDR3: CASGQPPGQLYNEQFF. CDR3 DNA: TGTGCTAGTGGTCAACCCCCGGGACAGCTCTACAATGAGCAGTTCTTC.

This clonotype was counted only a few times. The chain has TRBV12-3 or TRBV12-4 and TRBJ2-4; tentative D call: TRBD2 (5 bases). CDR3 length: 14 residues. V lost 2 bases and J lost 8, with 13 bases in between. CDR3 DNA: TGTGCCAGCAGTTTAATGAAGGCGAGGGACATTCAGTACTTC. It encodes CASSLMKARDIQYF.

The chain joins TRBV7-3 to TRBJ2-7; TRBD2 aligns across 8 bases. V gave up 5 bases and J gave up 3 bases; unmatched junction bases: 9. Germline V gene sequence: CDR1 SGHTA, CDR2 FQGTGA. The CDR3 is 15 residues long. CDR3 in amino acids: CASSEGTRGNYEQYF. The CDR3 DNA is TGTGCCAGCAGCGAGGGGACTAGAGGCAACTACGAGCAGTACTTC.

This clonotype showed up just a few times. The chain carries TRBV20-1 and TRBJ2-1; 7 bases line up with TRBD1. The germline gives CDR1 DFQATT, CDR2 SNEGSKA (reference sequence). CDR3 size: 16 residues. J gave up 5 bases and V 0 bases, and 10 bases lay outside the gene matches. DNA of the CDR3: TGCAGTGCTAGAGATTCCCCCCGGGACAGTAACAATGAGCAGTTCTTC. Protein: CSARDSPRDSNNEQFF.

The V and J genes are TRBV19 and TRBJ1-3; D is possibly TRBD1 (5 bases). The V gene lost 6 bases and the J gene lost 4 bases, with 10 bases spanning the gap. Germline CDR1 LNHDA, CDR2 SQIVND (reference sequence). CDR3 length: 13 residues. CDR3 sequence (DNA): TGTGCCAGTAGGGGGACTGCCGGAAACACCATATATTTT. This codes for CASRGTAGNTIYF. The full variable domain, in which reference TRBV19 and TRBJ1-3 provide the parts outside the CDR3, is DGGITQSPKYLFRKEGQNVTLSCEQNLNHDAMYWYRQDPGQGLRLIYYSQIVNDFQKGDIAEGYSVSREKKESFPLTVTSAQKNPTAFYLCASRGTAGNTIYFGEGSWLTVV.

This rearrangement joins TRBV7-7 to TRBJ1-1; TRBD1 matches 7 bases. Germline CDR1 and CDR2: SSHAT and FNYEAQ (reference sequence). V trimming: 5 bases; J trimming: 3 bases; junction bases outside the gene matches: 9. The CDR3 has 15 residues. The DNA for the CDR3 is TGTGCCAGCAGCAAAAACAGGGGCGGGTACACTGAAGCTTTCTTT. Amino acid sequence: CASSKNRGGYTEAFF.

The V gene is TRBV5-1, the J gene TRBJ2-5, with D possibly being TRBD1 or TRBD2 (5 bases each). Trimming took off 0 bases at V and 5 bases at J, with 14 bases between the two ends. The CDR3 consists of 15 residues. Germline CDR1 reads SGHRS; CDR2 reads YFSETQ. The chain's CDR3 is CASSLGGPRAETQYF. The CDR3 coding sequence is TGCGCCAGCAGCTTGGGCGGGCCCAGGGCGGAGACCCAGTACTTC. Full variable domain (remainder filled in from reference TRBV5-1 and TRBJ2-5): KAGVTQTPRYLIKTRGQQVTLSCSPISGHRSVSWYQQTPGQGLQFLFEYFSETQRNKGNFPGRFSGRQFSNSRSEMNVSTLELGDSALYLCASSLGGPRAETQYFGPGTRLLVL.

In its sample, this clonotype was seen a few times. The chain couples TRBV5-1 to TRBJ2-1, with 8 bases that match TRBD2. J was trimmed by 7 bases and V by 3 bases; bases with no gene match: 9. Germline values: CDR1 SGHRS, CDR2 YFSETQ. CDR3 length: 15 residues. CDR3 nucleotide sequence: TGCGCCAGCAGCTACGGGGGGGCGGGACGGAATGAGCAGTTCTTC. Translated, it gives CASSYGGAGRNEQFF. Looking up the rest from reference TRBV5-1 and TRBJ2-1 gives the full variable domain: KAGVTQTPRYLIKTRGQQVTLSCSPISGHRSVSWYQQTPGQGLQFLFEYFSETQRNKGNFPGRFSGRQFSNSRSEMNVSTLELGDSALYLCASSYGGAGRNEQFFGPGTRLTVL.

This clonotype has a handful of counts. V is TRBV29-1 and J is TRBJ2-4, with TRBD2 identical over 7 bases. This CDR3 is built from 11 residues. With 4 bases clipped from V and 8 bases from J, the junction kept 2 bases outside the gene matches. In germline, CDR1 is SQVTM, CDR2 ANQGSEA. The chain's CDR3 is CSVATSDIQYF. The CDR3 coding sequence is TGCAGCGTTGCCACTAGCGACATTCAGTACTTC.

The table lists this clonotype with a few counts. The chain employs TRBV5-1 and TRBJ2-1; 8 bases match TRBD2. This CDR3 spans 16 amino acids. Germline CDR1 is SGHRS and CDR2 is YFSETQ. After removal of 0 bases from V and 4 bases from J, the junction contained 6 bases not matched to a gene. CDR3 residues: CASSLGLSGAYNEQFF. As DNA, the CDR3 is TGCGCCAGCAGCTTGGGTCTTAGCGGGGCATACAATGAGCAGTTCTTC.

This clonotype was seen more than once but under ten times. For the CDR3, the DNA is TGTGCCAGCAGTGAAGCGACGAACACCGGGGAGCTGTTTTTT. Translating gives CASSEATNTGELFF. J is TRBJ2-2 and V is TRBV6-1; no reliable D call. The CDR3 runs 14 residues. V dropped 0 bases and J dropped 0 bases, with 2 bases sitting between them. Germline CDR1 reads MNHNS; CDR2 reads SASEGT.

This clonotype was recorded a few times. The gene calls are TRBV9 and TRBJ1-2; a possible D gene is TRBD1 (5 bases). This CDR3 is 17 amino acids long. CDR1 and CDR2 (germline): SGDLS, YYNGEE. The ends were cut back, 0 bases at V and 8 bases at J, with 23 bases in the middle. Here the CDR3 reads CASSVGLGAGPKNGYTF. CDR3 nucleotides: TGTGCCAGCAGCGTAGGGTTAGGGGCCGGACCGAAGAACGGCTACACCTTC.

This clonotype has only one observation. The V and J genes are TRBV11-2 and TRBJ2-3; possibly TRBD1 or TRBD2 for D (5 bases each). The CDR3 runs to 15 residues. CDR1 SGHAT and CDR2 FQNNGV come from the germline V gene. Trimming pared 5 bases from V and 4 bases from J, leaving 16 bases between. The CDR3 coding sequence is TGTGCCAGCAGCCTAAACATCGTGGGGGCAGATACGCAGTATTTT. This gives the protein CASSLNIVGADTQYF.

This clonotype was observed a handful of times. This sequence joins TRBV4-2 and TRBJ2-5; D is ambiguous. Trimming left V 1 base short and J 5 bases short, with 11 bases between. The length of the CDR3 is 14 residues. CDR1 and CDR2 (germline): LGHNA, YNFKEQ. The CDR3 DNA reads TGTGCCAGCAGCCAAGCTTCCAGTGGGGAGACCCAGTACTTC. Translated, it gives CASSQASSGETQYF.

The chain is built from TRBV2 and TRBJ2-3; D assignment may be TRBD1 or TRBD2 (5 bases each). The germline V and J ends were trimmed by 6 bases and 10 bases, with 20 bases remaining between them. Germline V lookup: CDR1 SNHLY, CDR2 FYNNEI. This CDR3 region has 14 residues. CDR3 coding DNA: TGTGCCAGCAGCGGGACGCAGGCACAAGGGGCGCAGTATTTT. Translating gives CASSGTQAQGAQYF.

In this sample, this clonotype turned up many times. CDR3 bases: TGTGCCAGCAGCATACTCTCCGGGACGGTCTACGAGCAGTACTTC. Protein product: CASSILSGTVYEQYF. This rearrangement joins TRBV5-5 to TRBJ2-7, with D perhaps assigned TRBD1 or TRBD2 (5 bases each). V lost 4 bases and J lost 3, with 17 bases in between. Germline V gene lookup returns CDR1 SGHKS and CDR2 YYEKEE (reference sequence). The CDR3 is made up of 15 amino acids.

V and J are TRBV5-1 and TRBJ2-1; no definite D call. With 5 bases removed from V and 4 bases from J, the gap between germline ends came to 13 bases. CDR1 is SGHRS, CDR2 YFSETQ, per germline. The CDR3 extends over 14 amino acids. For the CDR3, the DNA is TGCGCCAGCAGTTTCCTTTCTGAGTACAATGAGCAGTTCTTC. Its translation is CASSFLSEYNEQFF.

CDR3 sequence reads: CASSHRQELGRETQYF. Written as DNA, the CDR3 is TGTGCCAGCAGCCATCGACAGGAGTTGGGAAGGGAGACCCAGTACTTC. The chain links TRBV9 to TRBJ2-5; tentative D call: TRBD1 (6 bases). This CDR3 contains 16 residues. V gave up 4 bases and J gave up 5 bases, with 21 bases separating them. Germline CDR1 reads SGDLS; CDR2 reads YYNGEE.

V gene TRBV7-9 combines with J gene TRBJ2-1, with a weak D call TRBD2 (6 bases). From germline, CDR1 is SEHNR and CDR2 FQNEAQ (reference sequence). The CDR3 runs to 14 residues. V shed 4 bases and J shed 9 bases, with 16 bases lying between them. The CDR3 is CASSYTGTFSEQFF. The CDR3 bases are TGTGCCAGCAGCTATACCGGGACTTTTAGTGAGCAGTTCTTC.

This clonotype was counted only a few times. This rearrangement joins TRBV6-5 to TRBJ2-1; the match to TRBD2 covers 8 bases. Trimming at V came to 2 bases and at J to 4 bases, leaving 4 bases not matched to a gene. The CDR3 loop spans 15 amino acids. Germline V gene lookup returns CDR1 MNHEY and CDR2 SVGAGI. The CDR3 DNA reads TGTGCCAGCAGTTACCAGCGGGAGCCTTACAATGAGCAGTTCTTC. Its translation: CASSYQREPYNEQFF.

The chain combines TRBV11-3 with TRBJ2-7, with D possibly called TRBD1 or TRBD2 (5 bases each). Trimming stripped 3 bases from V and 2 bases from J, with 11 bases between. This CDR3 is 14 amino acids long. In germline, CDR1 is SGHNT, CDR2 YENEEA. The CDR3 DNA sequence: TGTGCCAGCAGCTTTCCAGGGACCCCCTACGAGCAGTACTTC. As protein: CASSFPGTPYEQYF.

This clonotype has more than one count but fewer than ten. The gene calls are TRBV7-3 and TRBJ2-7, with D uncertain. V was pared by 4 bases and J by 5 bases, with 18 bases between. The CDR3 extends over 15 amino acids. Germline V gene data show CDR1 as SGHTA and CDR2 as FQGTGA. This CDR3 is CASSYGPGSGHEQYF. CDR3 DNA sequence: TGTGCCAGCAGCTATGGACCGGGTAGTGGCCACGAGCAGTACTTC.

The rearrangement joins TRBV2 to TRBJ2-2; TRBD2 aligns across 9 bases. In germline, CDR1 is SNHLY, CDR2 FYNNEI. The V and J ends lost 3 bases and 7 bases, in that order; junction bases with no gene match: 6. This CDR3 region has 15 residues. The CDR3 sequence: CASSDLAGSGGELFF. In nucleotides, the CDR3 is TGTGCCAGCAGTGACCTAGCGGGGTCCGGCGGGGAGCTGTTTTTT.

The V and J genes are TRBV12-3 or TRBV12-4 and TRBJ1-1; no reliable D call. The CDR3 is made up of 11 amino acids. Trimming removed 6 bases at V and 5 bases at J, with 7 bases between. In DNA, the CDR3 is TGTGCCAGCAGGGTTGTAACTGAAGCTTTCTTT. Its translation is CASRVVTEAFF.

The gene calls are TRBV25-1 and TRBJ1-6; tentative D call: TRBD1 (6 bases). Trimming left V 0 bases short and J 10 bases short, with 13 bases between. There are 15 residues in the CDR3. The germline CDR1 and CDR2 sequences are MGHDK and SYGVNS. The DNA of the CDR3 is TGTGCCAGCAGTGAATATGGGGGCTTCCGGTCACCCCTCCACTTT. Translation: CASSEYGGFRSPLHF.